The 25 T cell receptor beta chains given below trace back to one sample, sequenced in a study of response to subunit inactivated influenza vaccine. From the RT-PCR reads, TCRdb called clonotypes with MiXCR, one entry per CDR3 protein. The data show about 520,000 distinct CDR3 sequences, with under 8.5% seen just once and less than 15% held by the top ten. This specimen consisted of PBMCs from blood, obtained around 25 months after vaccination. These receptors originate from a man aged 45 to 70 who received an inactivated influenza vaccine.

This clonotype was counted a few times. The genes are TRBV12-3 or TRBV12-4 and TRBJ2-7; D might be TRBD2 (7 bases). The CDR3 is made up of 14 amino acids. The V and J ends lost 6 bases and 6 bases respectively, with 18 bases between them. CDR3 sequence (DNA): TGTGCCAGCAGCTCCTCGGGGAGGGGGGGCGAGCAGTACTTC. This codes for CASSSSGRGGEQYF.

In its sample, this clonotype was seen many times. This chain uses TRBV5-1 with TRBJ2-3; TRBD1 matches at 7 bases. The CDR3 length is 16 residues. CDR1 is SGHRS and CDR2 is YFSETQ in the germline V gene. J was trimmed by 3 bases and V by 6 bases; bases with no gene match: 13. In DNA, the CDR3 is TGCGCCAGCAATAACTGGCCGGGACAGATTACAGATACGCAGTATTTT. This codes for CASNNWPGQITDTQYF.

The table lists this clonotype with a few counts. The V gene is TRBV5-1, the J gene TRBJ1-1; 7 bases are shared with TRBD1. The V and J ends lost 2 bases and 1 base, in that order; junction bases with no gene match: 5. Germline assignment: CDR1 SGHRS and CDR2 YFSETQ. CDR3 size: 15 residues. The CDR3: CASSLRTGANTEAFF. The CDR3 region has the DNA TGCGCCAGCAGCTTACGGACAGGAGCGAACACTGAAGCTTTCTTT.

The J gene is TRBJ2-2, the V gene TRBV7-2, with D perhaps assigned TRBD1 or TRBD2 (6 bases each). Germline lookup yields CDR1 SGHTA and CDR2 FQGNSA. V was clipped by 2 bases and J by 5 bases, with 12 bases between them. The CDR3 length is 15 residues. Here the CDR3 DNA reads TGTGCCAGCAGCTTATTCACAGGGAGGACCGGGGAGCTGTTTTTT. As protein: CASSLFTGRTGELFF.

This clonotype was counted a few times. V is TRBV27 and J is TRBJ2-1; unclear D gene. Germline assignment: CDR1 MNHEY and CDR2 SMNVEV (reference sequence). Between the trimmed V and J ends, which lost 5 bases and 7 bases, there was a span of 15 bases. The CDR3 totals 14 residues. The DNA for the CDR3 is TGTGCCAGCAGTCCCCTTTTTACGGGTAATGAGCAGTTCTTC. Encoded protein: CASSPLFTGNEQFF.

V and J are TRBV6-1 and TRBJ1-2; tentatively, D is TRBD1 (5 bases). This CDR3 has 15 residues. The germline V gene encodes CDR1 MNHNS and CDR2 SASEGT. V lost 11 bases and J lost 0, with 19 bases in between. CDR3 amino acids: CASGDPVPTNYGYTF. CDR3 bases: TGTGCCTCTGGGGACCCCGTTCCAACTAACTATGGCTACACCTTC.

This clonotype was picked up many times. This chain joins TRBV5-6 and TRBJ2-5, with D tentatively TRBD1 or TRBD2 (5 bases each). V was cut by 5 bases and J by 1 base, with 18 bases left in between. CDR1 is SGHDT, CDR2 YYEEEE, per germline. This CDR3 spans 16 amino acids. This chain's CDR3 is CASSSLGPPRQETQYF. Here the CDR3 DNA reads TGTGCCAGCAGTTCCCTGGGACCCCCACGCCAAGAGACCCAGTACTTC.

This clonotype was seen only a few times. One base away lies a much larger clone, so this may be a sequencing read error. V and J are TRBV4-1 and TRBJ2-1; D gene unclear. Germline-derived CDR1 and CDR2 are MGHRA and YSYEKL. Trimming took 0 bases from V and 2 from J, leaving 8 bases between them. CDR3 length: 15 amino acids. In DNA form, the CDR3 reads TGCGCCAGCAGCCAAGATCCCCAGCCCTACAATGAGCAGTTCTTC. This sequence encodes CASSQDPQPYNEQFF.

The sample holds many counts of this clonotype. CDR3 sequence (DNA): TGTGCCAGCAGTTTATCGACTAACATCCTTTACAATGAGCAGTTCTTC. Translating gives CASSLSTNILYNEQFF. V usage is TRBV27 and J usage is TRBJ2-1, with a tentative D call TRBD2 (5 bases). Trimming stripped 0 bases from V and 4 bases from J, with 13 bases between. Looked up from germline, CDR1 is MNHEY and CDR2 is SMNVEV (reference sequence). This CDR3 region has 16 residues.

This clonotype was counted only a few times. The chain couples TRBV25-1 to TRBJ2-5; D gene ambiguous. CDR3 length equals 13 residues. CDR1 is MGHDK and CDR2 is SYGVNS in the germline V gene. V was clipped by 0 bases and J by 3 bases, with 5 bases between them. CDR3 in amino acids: CASSEYVEETQYF. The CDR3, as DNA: TGTGCCAGCAGTGAATACGTGGAAGAGACCCAGTACTTC.

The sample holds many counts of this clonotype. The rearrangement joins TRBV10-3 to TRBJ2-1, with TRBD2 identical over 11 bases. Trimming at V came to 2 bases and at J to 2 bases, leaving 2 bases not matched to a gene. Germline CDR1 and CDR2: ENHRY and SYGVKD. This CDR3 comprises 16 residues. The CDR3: CAISEVTSGTYNEQFF. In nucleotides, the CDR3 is TGTGCCATCAGTGAGGTGACTAGCGGGACCTACAATGAGCAGTTCTTC.

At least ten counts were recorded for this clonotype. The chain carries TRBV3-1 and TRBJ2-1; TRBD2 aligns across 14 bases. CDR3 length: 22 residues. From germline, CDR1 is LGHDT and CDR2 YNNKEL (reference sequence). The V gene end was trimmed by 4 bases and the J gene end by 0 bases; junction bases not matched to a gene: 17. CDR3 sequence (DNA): TGTGCCAGCAGCCTAACCGGGGGACTAGCGGGAGTTAAAATGAGCTCCTACAATGAGCAGTTCTTC. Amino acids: CASSLTGGLAGVKMSSYNEQFF.

As DNA, the CDR3 is TGTGCCATCAGTCCGGACGGGGAGACCCAGTACTTC. It translates to CAISPDGETQYF. The chain employs TRBV10-3 and TRBJ2-5; D is ambiguous. Germline-derived CDR1 and CDR2 are ENHRY and SYGVKD. The CDR3 consists of 12 residues. The V and J ends lost 5 bases and 5 bases respectively, with 9 bases between them.

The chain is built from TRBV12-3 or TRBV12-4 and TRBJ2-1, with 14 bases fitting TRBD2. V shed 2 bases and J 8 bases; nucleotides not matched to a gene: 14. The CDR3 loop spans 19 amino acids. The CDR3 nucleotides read TGTGCCAGCAGTTTACAGGGACTAGCGGGAGTCCCAACGTCGGATGAGCAGTTCTTC. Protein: CASSLQGLAGVPTSDEQFF.

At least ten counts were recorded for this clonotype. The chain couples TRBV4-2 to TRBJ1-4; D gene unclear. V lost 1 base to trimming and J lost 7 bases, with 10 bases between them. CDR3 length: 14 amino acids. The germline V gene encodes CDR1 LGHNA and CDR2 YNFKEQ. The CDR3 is CASSQALIGEKLFF. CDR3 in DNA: TGTGCCAGCAGCCAAGCCTTGATTGGTGAAAAACTGTTTTTT.

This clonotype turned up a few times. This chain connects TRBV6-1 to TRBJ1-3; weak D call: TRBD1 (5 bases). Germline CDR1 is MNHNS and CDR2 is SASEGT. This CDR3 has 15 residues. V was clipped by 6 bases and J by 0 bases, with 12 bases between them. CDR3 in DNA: TGTGCCAGCAGCGGTGGACATCTCTCTGGAAACACCATATATTTT. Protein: CASSGGHLSGNTIYF.

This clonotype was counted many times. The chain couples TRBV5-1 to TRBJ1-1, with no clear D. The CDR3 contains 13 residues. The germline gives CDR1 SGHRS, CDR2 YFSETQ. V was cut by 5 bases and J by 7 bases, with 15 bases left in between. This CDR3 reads CASSSGPAIEAFF. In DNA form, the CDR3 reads TGCGCCAGCAGTTCCGGCCCAGCGATTGAAGCTTTCTTT.

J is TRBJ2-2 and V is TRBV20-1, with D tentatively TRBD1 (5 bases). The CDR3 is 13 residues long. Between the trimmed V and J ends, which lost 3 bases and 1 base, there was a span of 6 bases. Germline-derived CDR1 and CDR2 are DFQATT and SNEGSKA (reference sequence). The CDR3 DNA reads TGCAGTGCTAGGGACAAGAACACCGGGGAGCTGTTTTTT. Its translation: CSARDKNTGELFF.

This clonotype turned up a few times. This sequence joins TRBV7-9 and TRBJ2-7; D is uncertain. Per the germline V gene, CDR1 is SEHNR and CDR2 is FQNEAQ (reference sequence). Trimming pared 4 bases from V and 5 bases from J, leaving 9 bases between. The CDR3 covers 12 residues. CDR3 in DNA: TGTGCCAGCAGCTATGCAGGCGACGAGCAGTACTTC. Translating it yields CASSYAGDEQYF.

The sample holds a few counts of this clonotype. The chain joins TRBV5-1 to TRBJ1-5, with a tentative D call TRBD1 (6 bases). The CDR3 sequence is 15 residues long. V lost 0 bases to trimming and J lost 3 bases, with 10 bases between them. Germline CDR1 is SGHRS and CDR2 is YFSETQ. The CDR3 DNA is TGCGCCAGCAGCTTGGTTGGGGGGCTCAATCAGCCCCAGCATTTT. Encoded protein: CASSLVGGLNQPQHF. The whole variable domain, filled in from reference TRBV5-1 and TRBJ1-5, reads KAGVTQTPRYLIKTRGQQVTLSCSPISGHRSVSWYQQTPGQGLQFLFEYFSETQRNKGNFPGRFSGRQFSNSRSEMNVSTLELGDSALYLCASSLVGGLNQPQHFGDGTRLSIL.

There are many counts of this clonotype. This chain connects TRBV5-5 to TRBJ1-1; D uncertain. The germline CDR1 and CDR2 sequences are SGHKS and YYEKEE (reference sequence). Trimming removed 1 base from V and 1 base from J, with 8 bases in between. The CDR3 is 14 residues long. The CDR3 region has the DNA TGTGCCAGCAGCTTGTCCTGGGGGAACACTGAAGCTTTCTTT. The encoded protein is CASSLSWGNTEAFF.

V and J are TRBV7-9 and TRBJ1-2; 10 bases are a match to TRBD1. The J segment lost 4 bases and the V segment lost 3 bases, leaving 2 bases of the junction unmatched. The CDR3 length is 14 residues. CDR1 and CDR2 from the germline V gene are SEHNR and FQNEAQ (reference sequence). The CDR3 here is CASSFDRGLYGYTF. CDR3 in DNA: TGTGCCAGCAGCTTTGACAGGGGGCTCTATGGCTACACCTTC.

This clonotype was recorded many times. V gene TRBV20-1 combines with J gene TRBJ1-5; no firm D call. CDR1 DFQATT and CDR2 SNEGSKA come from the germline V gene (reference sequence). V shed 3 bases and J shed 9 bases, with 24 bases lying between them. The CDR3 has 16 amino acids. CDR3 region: CSASETSGSYLGPQHF. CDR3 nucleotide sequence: TGCAGTGCTAGCGAAACTTCTGGATCCTATCTAGGGCCCCAGCATTTT.

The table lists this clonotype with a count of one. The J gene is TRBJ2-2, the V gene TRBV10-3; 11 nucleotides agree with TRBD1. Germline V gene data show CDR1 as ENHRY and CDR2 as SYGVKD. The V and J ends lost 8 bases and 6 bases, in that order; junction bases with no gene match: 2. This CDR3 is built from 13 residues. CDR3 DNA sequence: TGTGCCATCCCGGGACAGGGGGCCGGGGAGCTGTTTTTT. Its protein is CAIPGQGAGELFF.

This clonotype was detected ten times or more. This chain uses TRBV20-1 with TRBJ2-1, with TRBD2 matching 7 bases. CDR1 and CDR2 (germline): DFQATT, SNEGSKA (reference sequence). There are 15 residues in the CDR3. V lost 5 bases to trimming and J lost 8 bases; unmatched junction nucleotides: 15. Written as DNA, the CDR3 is TGCAGTGCTGGAGTTGGCGGGAGTATTAGGTATGAGCAGTTCTTC. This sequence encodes CSAGVGGSIRYEQFF.